What follows are 26 T cell receptor beta chains derived from one specimen sequenced in a study of blood T cell repertoires in COVID-19. Generated by immunoSEQ multiplex PCR, the TCRdb table keeps only in-frame clones and is missing some. This table has 53,000 or so clones, roughly 89% appearing once. Sequences were obtained from peripheral blood. All receptors derive from a man older than 75 with acute or convalescent COVID-19.

With regard to this clone: Relative to the germline gene, one junction end is altered; a read error may explain this. The chain uses TRBV27 and TRBJ2-5; possibly TRBD1 for D (5 bases). Germline V gene lookup returns CDR1 MNHEY and CDR2 SMNVEV (reference sequence). The length of the CDR3 is 12 residues. The CDR3 sequence is CASQGSQEAQYF. CDR3 in DNA: TGTGCCTCCCAGGGCAGCCAAGAGGCCCAGTACTTC.

The chain recombines TRBV6-5 with TRBJ2-1; possibly TRBD2 for D (5 bases). The CDR3 consists of 10 residues. The germline V gene has CDR1 MNHEY and CDR2 SVGAGI. With 10 bases removed from V and 7 bases from J, the gap between germline ends came to 8 bases. CDR3: CAIGVNEQFF. In nucleotides, the CDR3 is TGTGCCATCGGGGTTAATGAGCAGTTCTTC.

The rearrangement links TRBV6-5 to TRBJ1-1, with D hard to call. The length of the CDR3 is 14 residues. CDR1 is MNHEY and CDR2 is SVGAGI in the germline V gene. The ends were cut back, 6 bases at V and 6 bases at J, with 17 bases in the middle. CDR3: CASSTGQGRPEAFF. CDR3 nucleotide sequence: TGTGCCAGCAGCACCGGGCAAGGGAGGCCTGAAGCTTTCTTT.

V gene TRBV15 combines with J gene TRBJ2-2; D is perhaps TRBD1 (6 bases). Trimming cost V 6 bases and J 3 bases, with 14 bases left between them. CDR1 is LNHNV, CDR2 YYDKDF, per germline (reference sequence). This CDR3 is 15 amino acids long. CDR3 bases: TGTGCCACCAGTGAGACAGGCGGATACACCGGGGAGCTGTTTTTT. Residues: CATSETGGYTGELFF.

In this sample, this clone turned up once. The chain is built from TRBV9 and TRBJ2-1; 10 bases are shared with TRBD1. Germline values: CDR1 SGDLS, CDR2 YYNGEE. J lost 3 bases, V lost 3 bases, and 6 bases had no gene match. CDR3 length: 16 amino acids. The CDR3 protein is CASSALGQGSYNEQFF. The CDR3 nucleotides are TGTGCCAGCAGCGCGCTGGGACAGGGGAGCTACAATGAGCAGTTCTTC.

This clone was counted once. This chain links TRBV7-3 with TRBJ1-1, with TRBD1 identical over 7 bases. The J segment lost 0 bases and the V segment lost 2 bases, leaving 0 bases of the junction unmatched. The CDR3 runs 14 residues. CDR1 and CDR2 from the germline V gene are SGHTA and FQGTGA. The CDR3 bases are TGTGCCAGCAGCTTAGGGACAGTGAACACTGAAGCTTTCTTT. This codes for CASSLGTVNTEAFF.

This sequence joins TRBV3-1 (or the pseudogene TRBV3-2) and TRBJ2-7, with TRBD1 identical over 7 bases. Germline V CDR1 and CDR2: LGHDT, YNNKEL (reference sequence). The CDR3 is 12 residues long. The junction had 0 bases not matched to a gene; V was cut back by 1 base and J by 6 bases. CDR3 protein: CASSQAGGEQYF. The CDR3 bases are TGTGCCAGCAGCCAAGCAGGGGGCGAGCAGTACTTC.

This rearrangement joins TRBV15 to TRBJ2-7, with D possibly being TRBD2 (5 bases). Germline V gene sequence: CDR1 LNHNV, CDR2 YYDKDF (reference sequence). CDR3 length equals 13 residues. Trimming took 5 bases from V and 3 from J, leaving 11 bases between them. The CDR3 coding sequence is TGTGCCACCAGCGATGGGGAGTTCTACGAGCAGTACTTC. It is translated as CATSDGEFYEQYF.

The J gene is TRBJ1-3, the V gene TRBV18; a weak D match, TRBD1 (6 bases). CDR1 is KGHSH and CDR2 is LQKENI in the germline V gene. The CDR3 spans 17 residues. V was pared by 3 bases and J by 0 bases, with 15 bases between. The CDR3 nucleotides are TGTGCCAGCTCACCCAGGACAGCCCAGAGCTCTGGAAACACCATATATTTT. The encoded protein is CASSPRTAQSSGNTIYF.

The rearrangement joins TRBV27 to TRBJ2-5; TRBD2 agrees at 8 bases. The CDR3 runs 15 residues. The germline gives CDR1 MNHEY, CDR2 SMNVEV (reference sequence). The V segment lost 8 bases and the J segment 5 bases; nucleotides outside the gene matches: 13. CDR3 coding DNA: TGTGCCAGCTGTATAGCGGGACCAAATAGGGAGACCCAGTACTTC. Its translation is CASCIAGPNRETQYF.

DNA for the CDR3: TGTGCCAGCAGCCCGACAGGGACGAAGGAAAAACTGTTTTTT. Translated, it gives CASSPTGTKEKLFF. The chain employs TRBV3-1 (or the pseudogene TRBV3-2) and TRBJ1-4; 7 bases are a match to TRBD1. This CDR3 is 14 amino acids long. V was clipped by 4 bases and J by 8 bases; unmatched bases: 7. The V gene's germline CDR1 is LGHDT and CDR2 YNNKEL (reference sequence).

This clone was detected a few times. J is TRBJ2-3 and V is TRBV11-2, with 7 bases aligning to TRBD1. The CDR3 has 17 residues. Germline CDR1 and CDR2: SGHAT and FQNNGV. V trimming: 3 bases; J trimming: 2 bases; junction bases outside the gene matches: 11. CDR3: CASSFTGDVSLTDTQYF. The CDR3 nucleotides are TGTGCCAGCAGCTTTACAGGGGACGTAAGCCTCACAGATACGCAGTATTTT.

The chain links TRBV5-5 to TRBJ2-1, with 9 positions matching TRBD2. This CDR3 contains 14 residues. Per germline, CDR1 SGHKS and CDR2 YYEKEE (reference sequence). V was clipped by 4 bases and J by 7 bases; unmatched bases: 6. The CDR3 sequence is CASSPGLARNEQFF. As DNA, the CDR3 is TGTGCCAGCAGCCCGGGACTAGCTAGGAATGAGCAGTTCTTC. The full variable domain, its missing parts supplied by reference TRBV5-5 and TRBJ2-1, is DAGVTQSPTHLIKTRGQQVTLRCSPISGHKSVSWYQQVLGQGPQFIFQYYEKEERGRGNFPDRFSARQFPNYSSELNVNALLLGDSALYLCASSPGLARNEQFFGPGTRLTVL.

The J gene is TRBJ1-2, the V gene TRBV25-1; D is undetermined. CDR3 length equals 12 residues. The germline gives CDR1 MGHDK, CDR2 SYGVNS. V gave up 6 bases and J gave up 3 bases, with 8 bases separating them. CDR3 residues: CASRYGYYGYTF. CDR3 coding DNA: TGTGCCAGCAGGTACGGGTACTATGGCTACACCTTC.

This clone came up once. The genes are TRBV15 and TRBJ1-1; possible D gene TRBD1, 6 bases. The germline gives CDR1 LNHNV, CDR2 YYDKDF (reference sequence). V was clipped by 0 bases and J by 7 bases, with 9 bases between them. This CDR3 is 13 amino acids long. CDR3 protein: CATSRDQDSEAFF. In DNA, the CDR3 is TGTGCCACCAGCAGAGATCAGGACAGTGAAGCTTTCTTT.

The J gene is TRBJ1-6, the V gene TRBV9, with D unresolved. The CDR3 runs 15 residues. V shed 7 bases and J shed 6 bases, with 17 bases lying between them. Germline V gene lookup returns CDR1 SGDLS and CDR2 YYNGEE. The CDR3 DNA follows: TGTGCCAGCTCCCTTCAGGTCGATGGTAATTCACCCCTCCACTTT. This sequence encodes CASSLQVDGNSPLHF.

CDR3 residues: CASSFGRGQPQHF. The CDR3 DNA reads TGTGCCAGCAGTTTCGGCAGGGGCCAGCCCCAGCATTTT. This rearrangement joins TRBV12-3 or TRBV12-4 to TRBJ1-5, with a weak D call TRBD1 (6 bases). The CDR3 contains 13 residues. V was shortened by 3 bases and J by 7 bases, with 10 bases between the two germline ends.

A few counts support this clone. The gene calls are TRBV7-2 and TRBJ1-5; D gene unclear. V was clipped by 1 base and J by 3 bases, with 7 bases between them. Per germline, CDR1 SGHTA and CDR2 FQGNSA. This CDR3 region has 14 residues. The CDR3 loop is CASSLGRVNQPQHF. As DNA, the CDR3 is TGTGCCAGCAGCTTAGGGCGGGTCAATCAGCCCCAGCATTTT.

The CDR3 DNA reads as TGCAGCGTTGTGGGGACAGGGGCTGAAGCTTTCTTT. Its protein is CSVVGTGAEAFF. The chain carries TRBV29-1 and TRBJ1-1, with 10 bases identical to TRBD1. The V and J ends lost 4 bases and 6 bases, in that order; junction bases with no gene match: 2. Germline V lookup: CDR1 SQVTM, CDR2 ANQGSEA. This CDR3 is 12 amino acids long.

This chain uses TRBV7-9 with TRBJ2-3; 12 nucleotides line up with TRBD1. The CDR3 length is 16 residues. Germline CDR1 reads SEHNR; CDR2 reads FQNEAQ (reference sequence). Losses at the gene ends were 5 bases for V and 4 bases for J; bases not matched to a gene: 7. The CDR3 loop is CASSTGTGGRADTQYF. For the CDR3, the DNA is TGTGCCAGCAGCACTGGGACAGGGGGCCGCGCAGATACGCAGTATTTT.

The chain couples TRBV5-8 to TRBJ1-1; D call uncertain. Germline V gene lookup returns CDR1 SGHTS and CDR2 YDEGEE. The CDR3 extends over 11 amino acids. V was pared by 5 bases and J by 5 bases, with 7 bases between. The CDR3 protein is CASSPGTEAFF. The DNA of the CDR3 is TGTGCCAGCAGTCCCGGGACTGAAGCTTTCTTT.

The rearrangement links TRBV10-1 to TRBJ2-3; TRBD2 matches 13 bases. The ends lost 6 bases at V and 4 bases at J; junction bases unmatched: 4. The germline V gene encodes CDR1 WNHNN and CDR2 SYGVQD (reference sequence). CDR3 length: 15 amino acids. DNA for the CDR3: TGCGCCAGCAGGCCCGGACTAGCGGGGGCAGATACGCAGTATTTT. This codes for CASRPGLAGADTQYF.

In this sample, this clone turned up once. The chain joins TRBV15 to TRBJ1-2; D not certain. V lost 0 bases to trimming and J lost 2 bases, with 13 bases between them. Germline values: CDR1 LNHNV, CDR2 YYDKDF (reference sequence). CDR3 length: 16 amino acids. CDR3 protein: CATSREVGRTNYGYTF. CDR3 bases: TGTGCCACCAGCAGAGAAGTGGGGAGGACCAACTATGGCTACACCTTC.

The V and J genes are TRBV6-5 and TRBJ1-1; tentative D call: TRBD1 (5 bases). This CDR3 has 13 amino acids. Germline V CDR1 and CDR2: MNHEY, SVGAGI. The V gene lost 10 bases and the J gene lost 1 base, with 13 bases spanning the gap. The CDR3 sequence is CATVGRRNTEAFF. CDR3 nucleotides: TGTGCCACGGTGGGGCGGAGGAACACTGAAGCTTTCTTT.

The chain combines TRBV3-1 (or the pseudogene TRBV3-2) with TRBJ2-5; D perhaps matches TRBD2 (5 bases). Trimming shortened V by 1 base and J by 5 bases, and 14 bases separated the two germline ends. The CDR3 extends over 15 amino acids. The germline CDR1 and CDR2 sequences are LGHDT and YNNKEL (reference sequence). CDR3: CASSQVVPTGETQYF. In nucleotides, the CDR3 is TGTGCCAGCAGCCAAGTGGTCCCAACGGGGGAGACCCAGTACTTC.

V gene TRBV30 combines with J gene TRBJ1-3; D uncertain. With 5 bases removed from V and 0 bases from J, the gap between germline ends came to 5 bases. Germline V gives CDR1 GTSNPN, CDR2 SVGIG (reference sequence). The CDR3 is made up of 12 amino acids. The CDR3 region is CAWGSSGNTIYF. The CDR3 nucleotides read TGTGCCTGGGGGAGCTCTGGAAACACCATATATTTT.